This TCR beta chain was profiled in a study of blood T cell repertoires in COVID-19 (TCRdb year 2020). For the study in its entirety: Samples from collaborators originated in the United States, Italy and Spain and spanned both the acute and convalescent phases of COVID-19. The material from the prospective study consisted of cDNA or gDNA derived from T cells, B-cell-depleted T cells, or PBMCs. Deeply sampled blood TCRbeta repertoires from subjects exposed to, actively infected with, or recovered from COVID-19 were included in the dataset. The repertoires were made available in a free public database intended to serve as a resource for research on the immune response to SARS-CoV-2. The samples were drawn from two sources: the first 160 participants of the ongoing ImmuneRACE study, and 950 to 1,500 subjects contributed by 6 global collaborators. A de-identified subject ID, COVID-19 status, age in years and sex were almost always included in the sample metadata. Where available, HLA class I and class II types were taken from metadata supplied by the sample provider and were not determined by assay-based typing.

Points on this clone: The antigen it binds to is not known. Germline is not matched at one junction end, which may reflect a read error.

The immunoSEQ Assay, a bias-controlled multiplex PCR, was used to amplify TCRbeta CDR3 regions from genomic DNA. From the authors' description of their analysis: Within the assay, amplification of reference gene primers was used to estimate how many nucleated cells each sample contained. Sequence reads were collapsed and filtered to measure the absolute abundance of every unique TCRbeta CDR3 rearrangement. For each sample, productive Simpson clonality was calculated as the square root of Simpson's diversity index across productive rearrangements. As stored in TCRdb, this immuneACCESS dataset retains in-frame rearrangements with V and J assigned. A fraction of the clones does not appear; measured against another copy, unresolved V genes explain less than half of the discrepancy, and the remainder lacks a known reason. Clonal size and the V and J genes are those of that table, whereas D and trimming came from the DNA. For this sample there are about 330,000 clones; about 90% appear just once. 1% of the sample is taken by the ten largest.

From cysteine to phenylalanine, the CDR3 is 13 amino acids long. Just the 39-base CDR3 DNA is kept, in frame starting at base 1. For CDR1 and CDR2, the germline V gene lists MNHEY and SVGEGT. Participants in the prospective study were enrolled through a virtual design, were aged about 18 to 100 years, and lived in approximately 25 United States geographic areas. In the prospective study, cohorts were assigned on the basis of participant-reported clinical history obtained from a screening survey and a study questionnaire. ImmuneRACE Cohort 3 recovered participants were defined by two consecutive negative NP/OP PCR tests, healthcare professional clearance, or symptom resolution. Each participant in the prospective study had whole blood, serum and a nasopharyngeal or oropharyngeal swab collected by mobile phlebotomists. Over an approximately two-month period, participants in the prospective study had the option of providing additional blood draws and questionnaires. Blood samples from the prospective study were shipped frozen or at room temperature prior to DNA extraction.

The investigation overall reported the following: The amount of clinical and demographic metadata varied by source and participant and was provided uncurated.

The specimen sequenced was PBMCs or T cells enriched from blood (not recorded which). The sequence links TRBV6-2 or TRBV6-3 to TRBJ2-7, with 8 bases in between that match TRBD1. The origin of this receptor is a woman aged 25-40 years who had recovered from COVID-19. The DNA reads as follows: TGTGCCAGCAGTGACTTTACCGGGACAGGATTCGACTTC. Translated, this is CASSDFTGTGFDF.